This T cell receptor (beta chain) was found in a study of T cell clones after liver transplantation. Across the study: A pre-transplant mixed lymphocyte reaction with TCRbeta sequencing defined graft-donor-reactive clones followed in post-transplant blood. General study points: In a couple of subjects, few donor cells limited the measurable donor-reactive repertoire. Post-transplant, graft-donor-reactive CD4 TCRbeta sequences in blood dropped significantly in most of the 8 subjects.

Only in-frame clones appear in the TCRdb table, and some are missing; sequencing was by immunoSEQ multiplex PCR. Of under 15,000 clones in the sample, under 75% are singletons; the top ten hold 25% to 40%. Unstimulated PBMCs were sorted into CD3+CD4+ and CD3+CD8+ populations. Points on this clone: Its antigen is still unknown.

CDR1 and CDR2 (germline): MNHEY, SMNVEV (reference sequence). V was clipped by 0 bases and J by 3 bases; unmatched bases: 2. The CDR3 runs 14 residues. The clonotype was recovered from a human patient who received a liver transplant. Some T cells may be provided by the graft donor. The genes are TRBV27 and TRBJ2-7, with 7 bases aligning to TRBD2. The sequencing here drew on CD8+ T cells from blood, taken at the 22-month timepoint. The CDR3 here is CASSLSSSGYEQYF. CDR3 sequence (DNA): TGTGCCAGCAGTTTATCTTCTAGCGGCTACGAGCAGTACTTC.